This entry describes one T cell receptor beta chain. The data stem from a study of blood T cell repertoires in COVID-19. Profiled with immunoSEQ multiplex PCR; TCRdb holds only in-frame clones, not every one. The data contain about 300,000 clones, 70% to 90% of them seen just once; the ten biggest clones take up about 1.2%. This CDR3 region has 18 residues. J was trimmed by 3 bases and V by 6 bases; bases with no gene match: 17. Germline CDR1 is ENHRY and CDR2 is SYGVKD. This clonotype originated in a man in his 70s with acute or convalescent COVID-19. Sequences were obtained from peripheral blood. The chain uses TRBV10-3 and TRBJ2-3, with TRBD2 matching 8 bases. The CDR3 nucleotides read TGTGCCATCAGCGGGGGGGCGGGGGGCCCCTTCGGGACAGATACGCAGTATTTT. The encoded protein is CAISGGAGGPFGTDTQYF.